The 15 T cell receptor beta chains reported below all come from one sample, sequenced in a study of tumor-infiltrating lymphocytes in primary liver carcinoma. Researchers generated TCR beta cDNA from around 510 ng of total RNA, relying on a constant-region primer. Slightly modified ARM-PCR with three nested multiplex PCR rounds yielded TCR beta libraries. The first two PCR rounds used TRBV1-TRBV30 primers with a Cbeta primer, roughly 10 cycles each. TCRdb processed the multiplex PCR reads anew with MiXCR; each CDR3 protein has one entry. The repertoire holds approximately 320,000 distinct CDR3 sequences, with about 50% as singletons. In addition to blood RNA drawn from unsorted whole blood, germline DNA was extracted. Sequencing was carried out using peripheral blood. All receptors come from a young woman with primary liver carcinoma and hepatitis B virus infection.

About this clonotype: As the CDR3 is not closed by the conserved phenylalanine or tryptophan, this likely results from a read error. V and J are TRBV11-2 and TRBJ2-6; the match to TRBD1 covers 8 bases. The germline gives CDR1 SGHAT, CDR2 FQNNGV. The CDR3 has 15 residues. J lost 2 bases, V lost 9 bases, and 6 bases had no gene match. The CDR3 DNA sequence: TGTGCCAGTAGTTCGACAGGGGCTGGGGCCAACGTCCTGACTTTA. Translated: CASSSTGAGANVLTL.

Points on this clonotype: The junction and the germline gene differ at one end; a read error may be behind it. V gene TRBV11-2 combines with J gene TRBJ2-2; tentatively, D is TRBD2 (5 bases). Looked up from germline, CDR1 is SGHAT and CDR2 is FQNNGV. The CDR3 has 14 residues. CDR3 sequence reads: CASNLDGDTGELFF. For the CDR3, the DNA is TGTGCCAGCAACTTAGACGGGGACACCGGGGAGCTGTTTTTT.

As to this clonotype: One end of the junction does not line up with germline, which may come from a read error. V and J are TRBV4-1 and TRBJ1-2; TRBD1 agrees at 8 bases. Germline V lookup: CDR1 MGHRA, CDR2 YSYEKL. CDR3 length: 16 residues. CDR3 region: CASSQVQGAFGYGYTF. The CDR3 nucleotides read TGCGCCAGCAGCCAAGTCCAGGGGGCTTTCGGCTATGGCTACACCTTT.

This clonotype came up a few times. The chain carries TRBV14 and TRBJ2-7, with TRBD1 identical over 7 bases. Germline V gene data show CDR1 as SGHDN and CDR2 as FVKESK. CDR3 length: 17 amino acids. The J segment lost 2 bases and the V segment lost 7 bases, leaving 17 bases of the junction unmatched. The CDR3 DNA reads TGTGCCAGCACCCTACGACAGGGTTTGCGGCTCACCTACGAGCAGTACTTC. This translates into CASTLRQGLRLTYEQYF.

This chain links TRBV7-2 with TRBJ2-1; D uncertain. Germline loops: CDR1 SGHTA, CDR2 FQGNSA. CDR3 size: 11 residues. The V end lost 4 bases, the J end lost 8 bases, and 6 bases lay between the germline ends. The CDR3 loop is CASSWYHEQFF. The CDR3, as DNA: TGTGCCAGCAGCTGGTACCATGAGCAGTTCTTC.

In the case of this clonotype: One end of the junction fails to match germline, which may point to a read error. This chain joins TRBV11-2 and TRBJ2-1, with 8 positions matching TRBD2. In germline, CDR1 is SGHAT, CDR2 FQNNGV. The CDR3 totals 14 residues. As DNA, the CDR3 is TGTGTCAGCAGGCAGCGGGAGAGGGGCAATGAGCAGTTCTTC. Translation: CVSRQRERGNEQFF. Drawing the rest from reference TRBV11-2 and TRBJ2-1, the complete variable domain is EAGVAQSPRYKIIEKRQSVAFWCNPISGHATLYWYQQILGQGPKLLIQFQNNGVVDDSQLPKDRFSAERLKGVDSTLKIQPAKLEDSAVYLCVSRQRERGNEQFFGPGTRLTVL.

As regards this clonotype: Sequence at one end of the junction differs from germline and may be a read error. The chain carries TRBV29-1 and TRBJ1-2, with D maybe TRBD1 (6 bases). Per the germline V gene, CDR1 is SQVTM and CDR2 is ANQGSEA. CDR3 length: 12 amino acids. The CDR3 DNA sequence: TGCAGCGTTGCTGGACAGAATCTAGGCTACAGCTTC. Protein sequence: CSVAGQNLGYSF.

The chain joins TRBV7-8 to TRBJ2-1, with 10 bases identical to TRBD2. The CDR3 runs to 19 residues. V lost 1 base and J lost 5; bases outside the gene matches: 14. Germline lookup yields CDR1 SGHVS and CDR2 FQNEAQ. The CDR3 loop is CASSLVASGSKIPHNEQFF. CDR3 in DNA: TGTGCCAGCAGCTTAGTAGCTAGCGGGAGTAAAATCCCCCACAATGAGCAGTTCTTC.

V and J are TRBV4-1 and TRBJ2-5, with no clear D. The CDR3 extends over 13 amino acids. Germline V gene lookup returns CDR1 MGHRA and CDR2 YSYEKL. V lost 1 base, J lost 6 bases, and 9 bases lay in between. CDR3 DNA sequence: TGCGCCAGCAGCCAAGTTATTTATCAGACCCAGTACTTC. This codes for CASSQVIYQTQYF.

The CDR3 spells CANRRPGGGAYEQYF. CDR3 bases: TGTGCCAATAGAAGGCCCGGTGGCGGTGCCTACGAGCAGTACTTC. The gene calls are TRBV6-5 and TRBJ2-7, with D unclear. V lost 10 bases and J lost 2, with 21 bases in between. Germline values: CDR1 MNHEY, CDR2 SVGAGI. CDR3 length: 15 amino acids.

In the case of this clonotype: A junction boundary mismatches the germline segment, possibly from a read error. The chain employs TRBV6-1 and TRBJ2-6; 7 positions match TRBD2. Germline lookup yields CDR1 MNHNS and CDR2 SASEGT. This CDR3 region has 17 residues. As DNA, the CDR3 is TGTGCCAGCAGTGAAGCAGTGGGAGGGTCTGGGGCCAACATCCTGACTTTC. Amino acid sequence: CASSEAVGGSGANILTF.

There are many counts of this clonotype. V is TRBV29-1 and J is TRBJ1-2; 7 bases are a match to TRBD1. Germline CDR1 reads SQVTM; CDR2 reads ANQGSEA. Trimming at V came to 6 bases and at J to 8 bases, leaving 9 bases not matched to a gene. This CDR3 spans 12 amino acids. The CDR3 reads CSVRAGTVGYTF. CDR3 in DNA: TGCAGCGTCCGAGCCGGGACAGTCGGCTACACCTTC. The full variable domain, in which reference TRBV29-1 and TRBJ1-2 provide the parts outside the CDR3, is SAVISQKPSRDICQRGTSLTIQCQVDSQVTMMFWYRQQPGQSLTLIATANQGSEATYESGFVIDKFPISRPNLTFSTLTVSNMSPEDSSIYLCSVRAGTVGYTFGSGTRLTVV.

Concerning this clonotype: This may stem from a read error, because a much larger clone lies one nucleotide away. J is TRBJ2-7 and V is TRBV4-2; D gene uncertain. Germline CDR1 and CDR2: LGHNA and YNFKEQ. With 1 base removed from V and 3 bases from J, the gap between germline ends came to 4 bases. The CDR3 extends over 12 amino acids. In nucleotides, the CDR3 is TGTGCCAGCAGCCAAGCGTGCTACGAGCAGTACTTC. Translating gives CASSQACYEQYF.

To note about this clonotype: One end of the junction is discordant with germline, which a read error may explain. The chain uses TRBV6-6 and TRBJ2-2, with D tentatively TRBD1 (6 bases). Germline V gene data show CDR1 as MNHNY and CDR2 as SVGAGI (reference sequence). This CDR3 contains 16 residues. CDR3 nucleotide sequence: TGTGACAGCAGGCAAGGACAGACTTTTAACACCGGGGAGCTGTATTTT. This translates into CDSRQGQTFNTGELYF.

This clonotype was detected a few times. The CDR3 DNA reads TGTGCCAGCAGTTACGGGTCCCGGGGTGAGACCCAGTACTTC. Amino acid sequence: CASSYGSRGETQYF. The rearrangement links TRBV6-6 to TRBJ2-5, with D perhaps matching TRBD2 (5 bases). V dropped 2 bases and J dropped 5 bases, with 12 bases sitting between them. Per germline, CDR1 MNHNY and CDR2 SVGAGI (reference sequence). The CDR3 runs to 14 residues.